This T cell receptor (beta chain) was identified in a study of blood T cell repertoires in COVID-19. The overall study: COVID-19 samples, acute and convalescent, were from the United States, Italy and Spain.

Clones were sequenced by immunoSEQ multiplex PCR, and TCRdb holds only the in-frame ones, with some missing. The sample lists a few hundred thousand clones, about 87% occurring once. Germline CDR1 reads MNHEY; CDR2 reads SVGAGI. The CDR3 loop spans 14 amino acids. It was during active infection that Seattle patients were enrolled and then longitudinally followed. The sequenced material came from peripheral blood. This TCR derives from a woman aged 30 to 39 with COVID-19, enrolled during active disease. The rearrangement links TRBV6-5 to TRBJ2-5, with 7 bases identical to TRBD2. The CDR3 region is CATRENYSGKTQYF. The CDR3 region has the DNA TGTGCTACGCGGGAGAACTATTCGGGGAAGACCCAGTACTTC.